The rows below give T cell receptor beta chains drawn from one sample of a study of blood T cell repertoires in COVID-19. Only in-frame clones appear in the TCRdb table, and some are missing; sequencing was by immunoSEQ multiplex PCR. Counted here are about 85,000 clones, 90% occurring once; the ten biggest clones make up approximately 4%. Sequenced sample: peripheral blood. These receptors were collected from a woman older than 75 with active or convalescent COVID-19. CDR3s include the opening cysteine and the closing phenylalanine or tryptophan. D genes are given only for firm matches. Rows give clone size only sometimes, using once, few, many, or a class for an expanded clone.

TRBV6-2/TRBV6-3	-	-	TRBJ2-6	18	CASSYPLQVWSGANVLTF	TGTGCCAGCAGTTACCCGTTACAGGTCTGGTCTGGGGCCAACGTCCTGACTTTC
TRBV2	TRBD1	-	TRBJ2-7	12	CASRVTGGNQYF	TGTGCCAGCAGGGTCACAGGGGGGAACCAGTACTTC
TRBV11-3	TRBD2	-	TRBJ2-7	17	CASSSRTPSGSSYEQYF	TGTGCCAGCAGCTCCCGTACCCCTAGCGGGAGCTCCTACGAGCAGTACTTC
TRBV7-2	-	-	TRBJ1-1	14	CASSWGRLNTEAFF	TGTGCCAGCAGCTGGGGCAGGTTGAACACTGAAGCTTTCTTT
TRBV2	-	-	TRBJ1-5	15	CASSESGYSNQPQHF	TGTGCCAGCAGTGAATCAGGCTATAGCAATCAGCCCCAGCATTTT
TRBV9	-	-	TRBJ1-2	18	CASGRNMGFTDYGYGYTF	TGTGCCAGCGGACGAAACATGGGATTCACCGACTATGGCTATGGCTACACCTTC
TRBV28	-	-	TRBJ1-2	12	CASSLSLYGYTF	TGTGCCAGCAGTTTATCCCTATACGGCTACACCTTC
TRBV5-6	-	-	TRBJ1-3	15	CASSIQQGSGNTIYF	TGTGCCAGCAGCATTCAACAGGGTTCTGGAAACACCATATATTTT
TRBV27	-	-	TRBJ1-1	15	CASSLSIQMNTEAFF	TGTGCCAGCAGTTTATCGATCCAGATGAACACTGAAGCTTTCTTT
TRBV27	TRBD1	once	TRBJ1-5	14	CASSFGQGNQPQHF	TGTGCCAGCAGTTTCGGACAGGGCAATCAGCCCCAGCATTTT
TRBV4-3	-	-	TRBJ1-5	15	CASSQDAGSNQPQHF	TGCGCCAGCAGCCAAGATGCAGGTAGCAATCAGCCCCAGCATTTT
TRBV12-5	-	-	TRBJ1-5	12	CASGLGGGPAHF	TGTGCTAGTGGTTTGGGTGGAGGGCCTGCGCATTTT
TRBV10-1	-	-	TRBJ1-5	15	CASSETRRGNQPQHF	TGCGCCAGCAGTGAAACCCGACGGGGCAATCAGCCCCAGCATTTT
TRBV7-9	TRBD2	-	TRBJ2-3	15	CASSFVAGRVDTQYF	TGTGCCAGCAGCTTCGTAGCGGGTAGGGTCGATACGCAGTATTTT
TRBV9	-	few	TRBJ2-5	13	CASSVALQETQYF	TGTGCCAGCAGCGTAGCCCTACAAGAGACCCAGTACTTC
TRBV29-1	TRBD1	-	TRBJ2-5	13	CSLGQGGRETQYF	TGCAGCCTAGGACAGGGTGGTCGGGAGACCCAGTACTTC
TRBV15	-	-	TRBJ1-1	14	CATSRASGHTEAFF	TGTGCCACCAGCAGGGCTAGCGGTCACACTGAAGCTTTCTTT
TRBV28	TRBD2	-	TRBJ2-3	14	CASIFAGVRDTQYF	TGTGCCAGCATCTTCGCGGGAGTTAGAGATACGCAGTATTTT
TRBV28	-	-	TRBJ1-1	15	CASRKGGLSNTEAFF	TGTGCCAGCAGAAAGGGTGGACTATCGAACACTGAAGCTTTCTTT
TRBV5-1	TRBD2	-	TRBJ2-5	16	CASSWGSSGSVETQYF	TGCGCCAGCAGCTGGGGGTCTAGCGGGAGCGTGGAGACCCAGTACTTC
TRBV7-7	-	-	TRBJ2-1	12	CASSPAGGEQFF	TGTGCTAGCAGCCCAGCTGGAGGCGAGCAGTTCTTC
TRBV29-1	-	-	TRBJ1-1	11	CSVGRVAEAFF	TGCAGCGTTGGGAGGGTCGCTGAAGCTTTCTTT
TRBV19	TRBD1	-	TRBJ1-5	15	CASSTTGVGDQPQHF	TGTGCCAGTAGTACGACAGGGGTAGGGGATCAGCCCCAGCATTTT
TRBV19	TRBD1	-	TRBJ1-1	12	CASSVTGVEAFF	TGTGCCAGTAGTGTGACAGGGGTGGAAGCTTTCTTT
TRBV18	-	-	TRBJ1-1	12	CASSPYLSEAFF	TGTGCCAGCTCACCATATTTATCTGAAGCTTTCTTT
TRBV9	TRBD2	once	TRBJ2-5	14	CASSAEPSGETQYF	TGTGCCAGCAGCGCCGAACCTAGCGGTGAGACCCAGTACTTC
TRBV28	TRBD2	-	TRBJ2-3	20	CASSSGIAGVRGLLTDTQYF	TGTGCCAGCAGTTCCGGGATAGCGGGAGTACGCGGCCTCCTCACAGATACGCAGTATTTT
TRBV28	TRBD1	-	TRBJ1-2	15	CASRSGQDRDYGYTF	TGTGCCAGCAGGTCGGGACAGGATCGAGACTATGGCTACACCTTC
TRBV27	TRBD1	-	TRBJ2-7	13	CASRMTGHYEQYF	TGTGCCAGCAGAATGACAGGGCACTACGAGCAGTACTTC
TRBV6-5	-	once	TRBJ2-7	14	CASSTPGRTYEQYF	TGTGCCAGCAGTACCCCTGGCAGAACCTACGAGCAGTACTTC